These 23 T cell receptor beta chains came from one sample sequenced in a study of blood T cell repertoires in COVID-19 (TCRdb year 2020). The library was obtained by the immunoSEQ multiplex PCR assay. The immuneACCESS repertoire file appears here via TCRdb, limited to in-frame rearrangements. These files lack a portion of the clones; in checked studies, under half of the deficit traces to unresolved V genes, and the cause of the others is not known. This sample gives hundreds of thousands of clones in total; about nine tenths of them show up just once. Of the sample, 3% falls within the top ten clones. Sequenced input: PBMCs or T cells enriched from blood (not recorded which). The source of these receptors is a woman aged 45-60 years who had recovered from COVID-19.

The CDR3 DNA reads as TGTGCCAGCAGCTCCCCGACAGGGACCTCAACTAATGAAAAACTGTTTTTT. Translating it yields CASSSPTGTSTNEKLFF. The rearrangement uses TRBV11-2 and TRBJ1-4, with 7 bases identical to TRBD1. The CDR3 is 17 amino acids. Germline V CDR1 and CDR2: SGHAT, FQNNGV. Trimming removed 4 bases from V and 0 bases from J; junction bases left unmatched: 8.

The chain couples TRBV18 to TRBJ2-7; 10 bases are a match to TRBD1. Germline V CDR1 and CDR2: KGHSH, LQKENI. V lost 4 bases, J lost 5 bases, and 5 bases stayed unmatched. The CDR3 length is 14 residues. Written as DNA, the CDR3 is TGTGCCAGCTCACTTGGACAGGGGGGAGACGAGCAGTACTTC. Amino acids: CASSLGQGGDEQYF.

J is TRBJ2-3 and V is TRBV6-1; 7 positions match TRBD2. CDR3 length equals 15 residues. V lost 3 bases, J lost 2 bases, and 5 bases stayed unmatched. Germline values: CDR1 MNHNS, CDR2 SASEGT. CDR3 protein: CASSEGGRSTDTQYF. CDR3 DNA: TGTGCCAGCAGTGAGGGAGGGCGGTCCACAGATACGCAGTATTTT.

The rearrangement links TRBV2 to TRBJ1-6; tentative D call: TRBD1 (6 bases). This CDR3 comprises 15 residues. Germline V CDR1 and CDR2: SNHLY, FYNNEI. The germline V and J ends were trimmed by 10 bases and 6 bases, with 19 bases remaining between them. CDR3 region: CATSPGTFRNSPLHF. As DNA, the CDR3 is TGTGCCACCTCCCCCGGGACATTCCGTAATTCACCCCTCCACTTT.

The chain employs TRBV11-3 and TRBJ2-7; 10 bases match TRBD2. Germline V gene data show CDR1 as SGHNT and CDR2 as YENEEA. The CDR3 extends over 15 amino acids. After removal of 1 base from V and 3 bases from J, the junction contained 3 bases not matched to a gene. The CDR3 sequence is CASSLGTSGYYEQYF. CDR3 nucleotide sequence: TGTGCCAGCAGCTTAGGGACTAGCGGCTACTACGAGCAGTACTTC. The variable domain in full, with the rest retrieved from reference TRBV11-3 and TRBJ2-7, is EAGVVQSPRYKIIEKKQPVAFWCNPISGHNTLYWYLQNLGQGPELLIRYENEEAVDDSQLPKDRFSAERLKGVDSTLKIQPAELGDSAVYLCASSLGTSGYYEQYFGPGTRLTVT.

The J gene is TRBJ2-5, the V gene TRBV29-1, with 7 bases lining up with TRBD2. Germline lookup yields CDR1 SQVTM and CDR2 ANQGSEA. Trimming at V came to 4 bases and at J to 4 bases, leaving 6 bases not matched to a gene. The CDR3 is 13 residues long. The CDR3 reads CSVGGVAGETQYF. In nucleotides, the CDR3 is TGCAGCGTTGGGGGAGTAGCGGGAGAGACCCAGTACTTC.

In this sample, this clone turned up once. The gene calls are TRBV10-3 and TRBJ1-2, with TRBD1 matching over 9 bases. The CDR3 is 13 residues long. The germline V gene has CDR1 ENHRY and CDR2 SYGVKD. The J segment lost 3 bases and the V segment lost 6 bases, leaving 2 bases of the junction unmatched. The CDR3 protein is CAIRGQGDYGYTF. The CDR3, as DNA: TGTGCCATCAGGGGACAGGGTGACTATGGCTACACCTTC.

V is TRBV28 and J is TRBJ1-3; possibly TRBD1 for D (6 bases). Germline loops: CDR1 MDHEN, CDR2 SYDVKM. This CDR3 is 15 amino acids long. The germline V and J ends were trimmed by 3 bases and 3 bases, with 12 bases remaining between them. The CDR3 reads CASSLDSSNGNTIYF. The DNA of the CDR3 is TGTGCCAGCAGTTTGGACAGCAGCAATGGAAACACCATATATTTT.

The chain is built from TRBV29-1 and TRBJ1-1; D is perhaps TRBD1 (6 bases). CDR1 is SQVTM and CDR2 is ANQGSEA in the germline V gene. Trimming removed 6 bases at V and 4 bases at J, with 15 bases between. The CDR3 sequence is 13 residues long. CDR3 sequence reads: CSVREQGGTEAFF. As DNA, the CDR3 is TGCAGCGTCCGCGAACAGGGTGGCACTGAAGCTTTCTTT.

The chain joins TRBV20-1 to TRBJ2-7; 7 positions match TRBD2. This CDR3 contains 15 residues. J gave up 1 base and V 3 bases, and 9 bases lay outside the gene matches. Per germline, CDR1 DFQATT and CDR2 SNEGSKA (reference sequence). CDR3 sequence (DNA): TGCAGTGCTAGTCCTAGCGGAATTACTTCCTACGAGCAGTACTTC. This sequence encodes CSASPSGITSYEQYF.

The rearrangement joins TRBV14 to TRBJ2-1; the D gene is possibly TRBD2 (6 bases). V was pared by 3 bases and J by 9 bases, with 18 bases between. Germline values: CDR1 SGHDN, CDR2 FVKESK. There are 15 residues in the CDR3. CDR3 protein: CASSQDQTRFGEQFF. CDR3 nucleotide sequence: TGTGCCAGCAGCCAGGACCAGACTAGGTTCGGTGAGCAGTTCTTC.

The rearrangement joins TRBV4-1 to TRBJ1-1; 7 nucleotides line up with TRBD1. Germline values: CDR1 MGHRA, CDR2 YSYEKL. V lost 2 bases to trimming and J lost 0 bases; unmatched junction nucleotides: 9. The length of the CDR3 is 17 residues. The CDR3, as DNA: TGCGCCAGCAGCCAACGGACAGGAGAGAGAATGAACACTGAAGCTTTCTTT. Protein sequence: CASSQRTGERMNTEAFF.

This clone was detected a few times. The CDR3 sequence is CASSDRGPNQPQHF. The CDR3 coding sequence is TGCGCCAGCAGTGACAGGGGGCCGAATCAGCCCCAGCATTTT. The chain combines TRBV10-2 with TRBJ1-5; TRBD1 agrees at 8 bases. CDR3 length equals 14 residues. V lost 3 bases to trimming and J lost 4 bases; unmatched junction nucleotides: 2. The germline V gene has CDR1 WSHSY and CDR2 SAAADI.

The V and J genes are TRBV5-8 and TRBJ2-7; 12 nucleotides line up with TRBD2. This CDR3 contains 15 residues. Germline assignment: CDR1 SGHTS and CDR2 YDEGEE. V lost 4 bases, J lost 4 bases, and 6 bases stayed unmatched. The CDR3: CASSPLAGGIYEQYF. In DNA, the CDR3 is TGTGCCAGCAGCCCGCTAGCGGGAGGGATTTACGAGCAGTACTTC. Based on the CDR3 plus reference TRBV5-8 and TRBJ2-7, the full variable domain is EAGVTQSPTHLIKTRGQQATLRCSPISGHTSVYWYQQALGLGLQFLLWYDEGEERNRGNFPPRFSGRQFPNYSSELNVNALELEDSALYLCASSPLAGGIYEQYFGPGTRLTVT.

The genes are TRBV15 and TRBJ2-1; D remains ambiguous. Germline V CDR1 and CDR2: LNHNV, YYDKDF (reference sequence). V gave up 0 bases and J gave up 0 bases, with 6 bases separating them. This CDR3 comprises 15 residues. CDR3 region: CATSRDESSYNEQFF. The CDR3 DNA follows: TGTGCCACCAGCAGAGACGAGAGCTCCTACAATGAGCAGTTCTTC.

The rearrangement links TRBV11-2 to TRBJ2-1, with 8 bases lining up with TRBD1. Germline V CDR1 and CDR2: SGHAT, FQNNGV. The CDR3 runs 12 residues. Losses at the gene ends were 3 bases for V and 8 bases for J; bases not matched to a gene: 0. Written as DNA, the CDR3 is TGTGCCAGCAGCTTGGACAGGGATGAGCAGTTCTTC. This encodes CASSLDRDEQFF.

The chain employs TRBV10-3 and TRBJ2-5, with TRBD2 identical over 8 bases. The CDR3 is made up of 12 amino acids. Germline CDR1 ENHRY, CDR2 SYGVKD. The J segment lost 5 bases and the V segment lost 10 bases, leaving 6 bases of the junction unmatched. The CDR3 DNA sequence: TGTGCCACCTCTAGCGGGTGGGAGACCCAGTACTTC. Its protein is CATSSGWETQYF.

This chain uses TRBV5-4 with TRBJ2-3; tentative D call: TRBD1 (6 bases). Germline lookup yields CDR1 SGHNT and CDR2 YYREEE (reference sequence). This CDR3 contains 13 residues. V was clipped by 4 bases and J by 6 bases, with 12 bases between them. This chain's CDR3 is CASSLPRGDTQYF. In DNA, the CDR3 is TGTGCCAGCAGCCTGCCTAGGGGGGATACGCAGTATTTT.

The CDR3 bases are TGTGCCAGCAGCTTAGGGGCTAGCGGGAGGGCCTCTGAGCAGTTCTTC. This translates into CASSLGASGRASEQFF. This sequence joins TRBV7-2 and TRBJ2-1; 12 bases fit TRBD2. V dropped 1 base and J dropped 9; count of bases not matched to a gene: 7. The CDR3 has 16 residues. Germline V gene sequence: CDR1 SGHTA, CDR2 FQGNSA.

CDR3 residues: CASSPGLGIDEQFF. CDR3 bases: TGTGCCAGCTCACCGGGACTAGGAATCGATGAGCAGTTCTTC. The chain employs TRBV18 and TRBJ2-1; 8 nucleotides line up with TRBD2. The germline V gene has CDR1 KGHSH and CDR2 LQKENI. This CDR3 is 14 amino acids long. V was pared by 3 bases and J by 8 bases, with 6 bases of the junction left unmatched.

The genes are TRBV30 and TRBJ1-5; tentatively, D is TRBD1 (6 bases). Deletions cut 3 bases from V and 6 bases from J, with 21 bases between. Germline CDR1 and CDR2: GTSNPN and SVGIG (reference sequence). The CDR3 loop spans 16 amino acids. Here the CDR3 reads CAWRRSGAGATQPQHF. The CDR3 coding sequence is TGTGCCTGGAGGAGGTCCGGGGCAGGGGCTACTCAGCCCCAGCATTTT.

The chain has TRBV7-3 and TRBJ2-1, with 14 bases aligning to TRBD2. With V trimmed by 5 bases and J by 5 bases, 8 bases remained unmatched. Germline V gene data show CDR1 as SGHTA and CDR2 as FQGTGA. The CDR3 is made up of 17 amino acids. The CDR3 region is CASSPRLAGGENNEQFF. The CDR3 bases are TGTGCCAGCAGCCCACGACTAGCGGGAGGGGAAAACAATGAGCAGTTCTTC.

The chain links TRBV4-3 to TRBJ2-7; TRBD1 matches at 7 bases. This CDR3 region has 14 residues. J lost 6 bases, V lost 3 bases, and 8 bases had no gene match. The germline V gene encodes CDR1 LGHNA and CDR2 YSLEER. CDR3 region: CASSQKTGLGEQYF. In DNA form, the CDR3 reads TGCGCCAGCAGCCAGAAGACAGGGTTAGGCGAGCAGTACTTC.